One and the same sample provided the 20 T cell receptor beta chains below, sequenced in a study of type 1 regulatory T cells. Via MiXCR, TCRdb re-called the reads, giving one row per CDR3 protein. The sample carries 75,000 to 100,000 distinct CDR3 sequences, about 28% recorded once. Sequenced sample: CD4+ T cells, either the whole sample or a sorted fraction (not recorded which). Receptors were obtained from a human donor in good health.

This clonotype has ten or more counts. The CDR3, as DNA: TGTGCCATCAGTGAGTCGGCGGGGGGGGACGAGCAGTACTTC. Its protein product is CAISESAGGDEQYF. J is TRBJ2-7 and V is TRBV10-3; 9 positions agree with TRBD2. This CDR3 is 14 amino acids long. Germline V gene lookup returns CDR1 ENHRY and CDR2 SYGVKD. V gave up 0 bases and J gave up 5 bases; unmatched junction bases: 2.

There are a few counts of this clonotype. The V and J genes are TRBV7-9 and TRBJ1-3, with 7 bases matching TRBD1. Germline-derived CDR1 and CDR2 are SEHNR and FQNEAQ (reference sequence). Trimming took 5 bases from V and 3 from J; bases not matched to a gene: 7. The CDR3 loop spans 15 amino acids. DNA for the CDR3: TGTGCCAGCAGCCCCACCGGGACAGTTGGAAACACCATATATTTT. It yields the protein CASSPTGTVGNTIYF.

This chain links TRBV7-9 with TRBJ2-1, with TRBD2 matching over 12 bases. Trimming cost V 5 bases and J 9 bases; bases outside gene matches: 11. This CDR3 region has 16 residues. Germline CDR1 reads SEHNR; CDR2 reads FQNEAQ (reference sequence). Here the CDR3 reads CASSVLTSGRHGEQFF. CDR3 nucleotides: TGTGCCAGCAGCGTACTGACTAGCGGGAGACACGGTGAGCAGTTCTTC. The full variable domain, its missing parts supplied by reference TRBV7-9 and TRBJ2-1, is DTGVSQNPRHKITKRGQNVTFRCDPISEHNRLYWYRQTLGQGPEFLTYFQNEAQLEKSRLLSDRFSAERPKGSFSTLEIQRTEQGDSAMYLCASSVLTSGRHGEQFFGPGTRLTVL.

The count of this clonotype is one. The chain has TRBV10-2 and TRBJ2-1; 7 bases align to TRBD1. After removal of 2 bases from V and 6 bases from J, the junction contained 10 bases not matched to a gene. The CDR3 has 16 residues. Germline V gene lookup returns CDR1 WSHSY and CDR2 SAAADI. The CDR3 sequence: CASSEPRDSLGNEQFF. DNA of the CDR3: TGCGCCAGCAGTGAGCCCCGGGACAGCCTCGGCAATGAGCAGTTCTTC.

The rearrangement links TRBV18 to TRBJ2-1, with TRBD2 identical over 13 bases. Trimming cost V 3 bases and J 8 bases; bases outside gene matches: 7. This CDR3 has 16 amino acids. From germline, CDR1 is KGHSH and CDR2 LQKENI. The CDR3 nucleotides read TGTGCCAGCTCACCTGGACTAGCGGGAGTTTCTGATGAGCAGTTCTTC. This sequence encodes CASSPGLAGVSDEQFF.

This clonotype occurred a few times. The chain links TRBV7-2 to TRBJ1-4, with D possibly TRBD1 on 5 matching bases. V was clipped by 4 bases and J by 8 bases, with 14 bases between them. This CDR3 comprises 14 residues. Per the germline V gene, CDR1 is SGHTA and CDR2 is FQGNSA. This CDR3 is CASSSMGGSEKLFF. CDR3 bases: TGTGCCAGCAGCTCAATGGGGGGGTCCGAAAAACTGTTTTTT.

The table lists this clonotype with a few counts. This chain uses TRBV7-2 with TRBJ2-4; weak D call: TRBD2 (6 bases). The germline V gene has CDR1 SGHTA and CDR2 FQGNSA. Trimming removed 7 bases at V and 9 bases at J, with 19 bases between. The CDR3 sequence is 14 residues long. CDR3 DNA: TGTGCCAGCAACGGGCAGGGAGGTCACGGCATTCAGTACTTC. Amino acid sequence: CASNGQGGHGIQYF.

The V call is TRBV5-1, the J call TRBJ2-1; 12 positions agree with TRBD2. V lost 0 bases, J lost 5 bases, and 9 bases stayed unmatched. The CDR3 sequence is 18 residues long. Germline-derived CDR1 and CDR2 are SGHRS and YFSETQ. CDR3 residues: CASSLGMTASGGDNEQFF. The CDR3 DNA sequence: TGCGCCAGCAGCTTGGGTATGACAGCTAGCGGGGGGGACAATGAGCAGTTCTTC.

The chain carries TRBV7-8 and TRBJ1-1; possibly TRBD1 for D (6 bases). CDR1 SGHVS and CDR2 FQNEAQ come from the germline V gene. This CDR3 is 14 amino acids long. Trimming left V 3 bases short and J 1 base short, with 9 bases between. The CDR3 reads CASSFAGENTEAFF. CDR3 nucleotides: TGTGCCAGCAGCTTTGCAGGGGAGAACACTGAAGCTTTCTTT.

The V call is TRBV29-1, the J call TRBJ2-1, with D possibly matching TRBD2 (5 bases). From germline, CDR1 is SQVTM and CDR2 ANQGSEA. V shed 4 bases and J shed 10 bases, with 17 bases lying between them. The CDR3 runs to 13 residues. As DNA, the CDR3 is TGCAGCGTTGGGGCAGACTATGGCGAAGAGCAGTTCTTC. Encoded protein: CSVGADYGEEQFF.

This chain links TRBV20-1 with TRBJ2-7; D is unclear. The CDR3 is 13 residues long. The germline V gene has CDR1 DFQATT and CDR2 SNEGSKA (reference sequence). The germline V and J ends were trimmed by 6 bases and 2 bases, with 14 bases remaining between them. The CDR3 DNA sequence: TGCAGTGCAACTACCCCGCTTACCTACGAGCAGTACTTC. This translates into CSATTPLTYEQYF.

This clonotype was seen a few times. V is TRBV7-2 and J is TRBJ2-4; D unclear. V lost 2 bases, J lost 0 bases, and 8 bases lay in between. The CDR3 sequence is 15 residues long. Germline V gene data show CDR1 as SGHTA and CDR2 as FQGNSA. Written as DNA, the CDR3 is TGTGCCAGCAGCTTACCCCCAGTAGCCAAAAACATTCAGTACTTC. Amino acids: CASSLPPVAKNIQYF.

This clonotype has more than one count but fewer than ten. This chain joins TRBV19 and TRBJ2-1; D might be TRBD1 or TRBD2, each matching 5 bases. The CDR3 covers 14 residues. Per germline, CDR1 LNHDA and CDR2 SQIVND (reference sequence). Trimming left V 2 bases short and J 6 bases short, with 11 bases between. The CDR3, as DNA: TGTGCCAGTAGTATAATCGGGGCCTCCAATGAGCAGTTCTTC. Its translation: CASSIIGASNEQFF.

The chain is built from TRBV28 and TRBJ1-3; 9 bases match TRBD1. The trim removed 6 bases at V and 0 bases at J, leaving 3 bases unmatched. Germline V gives CDR1 MDHEN, CDR2 SYDVKM. CDR3 length equals 15 residues. The CDR3 nucleotides are TGTGCCAGCAGCAAGGGACAGGGCTCTGGAAACACCATATATTTT. This codes for CASSKGQGSGNTIYF. Filled out from reference TRBV28 and TRBJ1-3, the complete variable domain reads DVKVTQSSRYLVKRTGEKVFLECVQDMDHENMFWYRQDPGLGLRLIYFSYDVKMKEKGDIPEGYSVSREKKERFSLILESASTNQTSMYLCASSKGQGSGNTIYFGEGSWLTVV.

There are a few counts of this clonotype. The rearrangement joins TRBV9 to TRBJ2-3; D unresolved. With 0 bases removed from V and 3 bases from J, the gap between germline ends came to 8 bases. The CDR3 runs 14 residues. Germline V gene sequence: CDR1 SGDLS, CDR2 YYNGEE. The CDR3 DNA reads TGTGCCAGCAGCGTAGGGGCAGATACAGATACGCAGTATTTT. Protein product: CASSVGADTDTQYF.

The J gene is TRBJ2-7, the V gene TRBV12-3 or TRBV12-4; 13 bases agree with TRBD2. The CDR3 loop spans 15 amino acids. V dropped 5 bases and J dropped 3; count of bases not matched to a gene: 4. CDR3 amino acids: CASSPGLAGDYEQYF. Here the CDR3 DNA reads TGTGCCAGCAGTCCCGGACTAGCGGGGGACTACGAGCAGTACTTC.

The chain carries TRBV20-1 and TRBJ2-3, with 12 bases fitting TRBD2. The germline V gene encodes CDR1 DFQATT and CDR2 SNEGSKA (reference sequence). The J segment lost 5 bases and the V segment lost 3 bases, leaving 3 bases of the junction unmatched. The CDR3 covers 14 residues. CDR3 sequence: CSASKGLAGDTQYF. In DNA form, the CDR3 reads TGCAGTGCTAGTAAGGGACTAGCGGGAGATACGCAGTATTTT.

About this clonotype: A single base separates this from a much larger clone, so it may be a read error. The V gene is TRBV7-2, the J gene TRBJ2-4; D is perhaps TRBD1 (5 bases). Germline CDR1 reads SGHTA; CDR2 reads FQGNSA. The CDR3 spans 14 residues. The CDR3 sequence: CASSPNMGHDIKYF. CDR3 coding DNA: TGTGCCAGCAGCCCCAATATGGGGCACGACATTAAGTACTTC.

The V gene is TRBV5-1, the J gene TRBJ2-5, with TRBD2 identical over 14 bases. V was pared by 3 bases and J by 5 bases, with 9 bases of the junction left unmatched. CDR3 length: 17 amino acids. CDR1 and CDR2 from the germline V gene are SGHRS and YFSETQ. CDR3 in DNA: TGCGCCAGCAGCTCCGGACTAGCGGGAGGCGGCGACGAGACCCAGTACTTC. Translation gives CASSSGLAGGGDETQYF.

This clonotype turned up a few times. The genes are TRBV20-1 and TRBJ2-3, with D uncertain. The CDR3 is made up of 15 amino acids. Germline assignment: CDR1 DFQATT and CDR2 SNEGSKA (reference sequence). V was shortened by 0 bases and J by 0 bases, with 10 bases between the two germline ends. In DNA, the CDR3 is TGCAGTGCTAGAGATCGGATAGTGAGCACAGATACGCAGTATTTT. As protein: CSARDRIVSTDTQYF.